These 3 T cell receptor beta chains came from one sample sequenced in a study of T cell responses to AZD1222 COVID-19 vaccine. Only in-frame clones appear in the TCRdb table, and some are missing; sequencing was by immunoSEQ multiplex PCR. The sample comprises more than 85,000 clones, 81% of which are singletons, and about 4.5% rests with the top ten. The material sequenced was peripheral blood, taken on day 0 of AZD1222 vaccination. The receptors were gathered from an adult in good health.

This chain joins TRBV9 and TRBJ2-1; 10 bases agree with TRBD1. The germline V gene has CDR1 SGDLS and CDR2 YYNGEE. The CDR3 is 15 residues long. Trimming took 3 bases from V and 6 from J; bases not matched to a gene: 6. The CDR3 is CASSETGGRSNEQFF. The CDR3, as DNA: TGTGCCAGCAGCGAGACAGGGGGCAGGTCCAATGAGCAGTTCTTC.

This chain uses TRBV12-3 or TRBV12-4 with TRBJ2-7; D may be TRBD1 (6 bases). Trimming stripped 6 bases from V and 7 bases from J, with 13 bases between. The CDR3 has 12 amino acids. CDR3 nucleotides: TGTGCCAGCAGCCCGGACAGAGGAGAGCAGTACTTC. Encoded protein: CASSPDRGEQYF.

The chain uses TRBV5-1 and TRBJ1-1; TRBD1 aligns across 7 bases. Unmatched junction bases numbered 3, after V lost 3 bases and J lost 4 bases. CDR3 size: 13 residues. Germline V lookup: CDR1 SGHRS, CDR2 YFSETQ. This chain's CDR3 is CASSSDRVTEAFF. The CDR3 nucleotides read TGCGCCAGCAGCTCCGACAGGGTCACTGAAGCTTTCTTT.